Below, one T cell receptor beta chain is given with its context. Its binding antigen is unknown. No base quality values were provided; no much bigger clone lies one nucleotide off. Whole blood was collected in K2EDTA tubes by collaborating institutions according to the institutions' own protocols. For TCRbeta analysis, collaborators shipped samples in one of three forms: frozen whole blood, isolated PBMCs, or DNA extracted from either of those sample types. This sample is drawn from a study of blood T cell repertoires in COVID-19 (dated by TCRdb to the early 2020s). Broadly, across the study: Samples covering the acute and convalescent phases of COVID-19 were provided by collaborators in the United States, Italy and Spain. Sample metadata almost always included a de-identified subject ID, COVID-19 status, age in years and sex. The prospective study material was composed of cDNA or gDNA derived from T cells, B-cell-depleted T cells, or PBMCs. Samples came from the ongoing ImmuneRACE study (first 160 participants) plus 1,254 subjects from 6 global collaborators. Where available, HLA class I and class II types were obtained from metadata supplied by the sample provider rather than from assay-based typing. The repertoires were released in a freely available public database meant as a resource for research on the immune response to SARS-CoV-2. The dataset comprised deeply sampled blood TCRbeta repertoires from subjects exposed to, actively infected with, or recovered from COVID-19. Here is what the overall study found, with its caveats: How much clinical and demographic metadata was included differed by source and by participant, and the metadata was provided uncurated.

TCRbeta CDR3 regions were amplified from genomic DNA using the immunoSEQ Assay, a bias-controlled multiplex PCR. In the source study's methods: The number of nucleated cells in each sample was estimated from the amplification of reference gene primers within the assay. Sequence reads were collapsed and filtered to measure the absolute abundance of every unique TCRbeta CDR3 rearrangement. For each sample, productive Simpson clonality was calculated as the square root of Simpson's diversity index over productive rearrangements. Held by TCRdb, this immuneACCESS table contains in-frame sequences only and omits some clones. Under half of the omission traces to an unresolved V gene where checked; the cause of the rest is unknown. The DNA gave D and trimming, while V, J and clone size come from that table. The sample table shows roughly 250,000 clones, and approximately 79% are seen once. Roughly 4% of the sample lies in the top ten.

Cut back by 6 bases and 5 bases, the V and J ends lie 16 bases apart. The germline V gene (reference sequence) yields LNHDA for CDR1 and SQIVND for CDR2. The CDR3 covers 14 residues, taking in both the cysteine and the phenylalanine. Only CDR3 DNA is held: 42 bases, read in frame from base 1. The sequence was collected from a woman in her forties with active or convalescent COVID-19. The sequenced sample was peripheral blood. Here the chain combines TRBV19 and TRBJ1-2; a tentative D match to TRBD1 spans 5 bases. The DNA reads TGTGCCAGTAGCGTCGAACTCAGGGATTATGGCTACACCTTC. This sequence encodes CASSVELRDYGYTF.